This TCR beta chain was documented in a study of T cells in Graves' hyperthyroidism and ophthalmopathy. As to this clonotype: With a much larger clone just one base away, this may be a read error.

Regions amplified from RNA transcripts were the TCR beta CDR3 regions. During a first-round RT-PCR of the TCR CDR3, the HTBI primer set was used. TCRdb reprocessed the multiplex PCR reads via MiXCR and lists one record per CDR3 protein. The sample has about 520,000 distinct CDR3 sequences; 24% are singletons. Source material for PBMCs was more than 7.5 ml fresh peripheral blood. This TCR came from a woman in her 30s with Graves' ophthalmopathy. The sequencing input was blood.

The CDR3 DNA is TGTGCCAGCAGTCTAGGGGGCTACCGGGCCGGCTACACCTTC. Amino acid sequence: CASSLGGYRAGYTF. The chain carries TRBV25-1 and TRBJ1-2, with 7 bases lining up with TRBD1. The V and J ends lost 5 bases and 8 bases, in that order; junction bases with no gene match: 11. Looked up from germline, CDR1 is MGHDK and CDR2 is SYGVNS. The CDR3 runs to 14 residues.